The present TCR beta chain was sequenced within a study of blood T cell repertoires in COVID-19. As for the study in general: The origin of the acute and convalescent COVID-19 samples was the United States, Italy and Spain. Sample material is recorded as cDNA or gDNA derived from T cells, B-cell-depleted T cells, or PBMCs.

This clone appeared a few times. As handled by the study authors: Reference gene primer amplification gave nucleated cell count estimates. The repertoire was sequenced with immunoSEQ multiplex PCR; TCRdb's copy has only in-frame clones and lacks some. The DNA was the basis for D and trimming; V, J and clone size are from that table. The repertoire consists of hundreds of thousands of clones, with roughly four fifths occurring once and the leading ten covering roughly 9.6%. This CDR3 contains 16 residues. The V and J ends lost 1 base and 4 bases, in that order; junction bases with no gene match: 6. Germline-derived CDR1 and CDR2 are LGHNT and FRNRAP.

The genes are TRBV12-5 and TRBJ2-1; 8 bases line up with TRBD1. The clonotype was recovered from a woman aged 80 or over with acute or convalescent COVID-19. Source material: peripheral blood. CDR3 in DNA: TGTGCTAGTGGTTTGGAACTACAGGGGGAATACAATGAGCAGTTCTTC. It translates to CASGLELQGEYNEQFF.